Each of the 15 T cell receptor beta chains below was sequenced from the same sample in a study of CD8 T cells in ankylosing spondylitis. TCRdb called the 5' RACE reads again in MiXCR, with one record for every CDR3 protein. This table has some 130,000 distinct CDR3 sequences, roughly an eighth appearing once. The sample was blood, either unsorted or a sorted T cell fraction (not recorded which). Receptors originate from a female donor with ankylosing spondylitis or in good health (not recorded which).

This clonotype was seen repeatedly, ten times or more. The chain couples TRBV20-1 to TRBJ2-2; possibly TRBD1 for D (6 bases). The germline V and J ends were trimmed by 4 bases and 5 bases, with 11 bases remaining between them. Germline loops: CDR1 DFQATT, CDR2 SNEGSKA (reference sequence). The CDR3 is 13 residues long. CDR3 sequence (DNA): TGCAGTGCTACTGGACAGTCGACCGGGGAGCTGTTTTTT. Its translation is CSATGQSTGELFF.

There are many counts of this clonotype. The gene calls are TRBV20-1 and TRBJ2-7; TRBD2 matches 9 bases. Germline values: CDR1 DFQATT, CDR2 SNEGSKA (reference sequence). The CDR3 totals 13 residues. The CDR3 region is CGWVISGGYEQYF. CDR3 bases: TGCGGATGGGTCATTAGCGGGGGTTACGAGCAGTACTTC.

The chain carries TRBV20-1 and TRBJ1-2, with a weak D call TRBD1 (5 bases). This CDR3 is built from 15 residues. V lost 3 bases and J 8 bases, leaving 22 bases between the germline ends. Germline lookup yields CDR1 DFQATT and CDR2 SNEGSKA (reference sequence). The CDR3 nucleotides are TGCAGTGCTAGGAACGTCCGGGACTCCGGAGGGGGCTACACCTTC. The encoded protein is CSARNVRDSGGGYTF.

This clonotype was recorded a few times. The CDR3 sequence is CASSSATGRGGSYEQYF. The CDR3, as DNA: TGTGCCAGCAGCTCAGCTACAGGGAGGGGAGGCTCCTACGAGCAGTACTTC. The V call is TRBV7-6, the J call TRBJ2-7; D may be TRBD2 (7 bases). With 4 bases removed from V and 0 bases from J, the gap between germline ends came to 19 bases. Germline V CDR1 and CDR2: SGHVS, FNYEAQ. The CDR3 runs 17 residues.

This clonotype was seen only a few times. One end of the junction does not line up with germline, which may come from a read error. The CDR3 DNA reads as TGTGCCAGCAGCTTAATGTCCTCCGGGAACGCCGGGGAGCTGTTTTTT. Its protein is CASSLMSSGNAGELFF. This chain links TRBV7-3 with TRBJ2-2; D may be TRBD2 (5 bases). Germline CDR1 is SGHTA and CDR2 is FQGTGA. This CDR3 region has 16 residues.

This clonotype showed up many times. The V call is TRBV5-1, the J call TRBJ2-7; perhaps TRBD1 as D (6 bases). The CDR3 runs to 14 residues. Per germline, CDR1 SGHRS and CDR2 YFSETQ. V was shortened by 4 bases and J by 0 bases, with 11 bases between the two germline ends. This CDR3 reads CASSKTGSSYEQYF. CDR3 sequence (DNA): TGCGCCAGCAGCAAAACAGGGAGCTCCTACGAGCAGTACTTC. Full variable domain (rest looked up from reference TRBV5-1 and TRBJ2-7): KAGVTQTPRYLIKTRGQQVTLSCSPISGHRSVSWYQQTPGQGLQFLFEYFSETQRNKGNFPGRFSGRQFSNSRSEMNVSTLELGDSALYLCASSKTGSSYEQYFGPGTRLTVT.

V usage is TRBV11-2 and J usage is TRBJ2-7; 11 bases match TRBD2. CDR1 SGHAT and CDR2 FQNNGV come from the germline V gene. Germline trimming cut 3 bases from V and 3 bases from J; bases unmatched to any gene: 7. The CDR3 runs 16 residues. The CDR3 loop is CASSFLAGGGFYEQYF. The CDR3 bases are TGTGCCAGCAGCTTCCTAGCGGGAGGAGGATTCTACGAGCAGTACTTC.

This clonotype was found many times. The chain employs TRBV11-1 and TRBJ1-1, with a weak D call TRBD1 (6 bases). The germline gives CDR1 SGHAT, CDR2 FQDESV (reference sequence). V lost 4 bases, J lost 1 base, and 7 bases lay in between. CDR3 length: 13 amino acids. The CDR3, as DNA: TGTGCCAGCAGCTCGACAGGGAACACTGAAGCTTTCTTT. Encoded protein: CASSSTGNTEAFF.

In this sample, this clonotype turned up many times. The chain links TRBV7-2 to TRBJ2-5; TRBD1 matches 8 bases. This CDR3 spans 15 amino acids. The V and J ends lost 6 bases and 4 bases, in that order; junction bases with no gene match: 10. Germline lookup yields CDR1 SGHTA and CDR2 FQGNSA. CDR3 region: CASRSAAQGGETQYF. Written as DNA, the CDR3 is TGTGCCAGCAGAAGTGCGGCACAGGGGGGAGAGACCCAGTACTTC.

The DNA for the CDR3 is TGCAGTGCTAGAAGCCTAGCGGGGACCAGACCCTACGAGCAGTACTTC. Amino acids: CSARSLAGTRPYEQYF. The rearrangement joins TRBV20-1 to TRBJ2-7; 9 bases match TRBD2. The germline CDR1 and CDR2 sequences are DFQATT and SNEGSKA (reference sequence). The CDR3 has 16 amino acids. J was trimmed by 2 bases and V by 2 bases; bases with no gene match: 10.

The rearrangement links TRBV12-3 or TRBV12-4 to TRBJ1-5; tentative D call: TRBD1 (5 bases). The V and J ends lost 5 bases and 7 bases respectively, with 21 bases between them. This CDR3 is built from 16 residues. The CDR3 sequence: CASSPSGTERRQPQHF. CDR3 nucleotide sequence: TGTGCCAGCAGTCCGTCCGGGACCGAGAGGAGGCAGCCCCAGCATTTT.

The rearrangement uses TRBV4-1 and TRBJ2-1, with a possible D match to TRBD1 (5 bases). The CDR3 loop spans 14 amino acids. V gave up 1 base and J gave up 7 bases, with 11 bases separating them. From germline, CDR1 is MGHRA and CDR2 YSYEKL. The CDR3 loop is CASSQGQFQNEQFF. DNA of the CDR3: TGCGCCAGCAGCCAAGGACAGTTTCAGAATGAGCAGTTCTTC.

This clonotype was counted at least ten times. Relative to the germline gene, one junction end is altered; a read error may explain this. The rearrangement uses TRBV7-8 and TRBJ2-4, with TRBD2 matching 9 bases. The CDR3 runs to 15 residues. The germline CDR1 and CDR2 sequences are SGHVS and FQNEAQ. CDR3 in DNA: TGTGCCAGCAGCTCAGCAAGGGGACTAGCACTTCCCGAGCGCTTC. It translates to CASSSARGLALPERF.

The genes are TRBV5-1 and TRBJ2-3; a weak D match, TRBD1 (6 bases). The germline CDR1 and CDR2 sequences are SGHRS and YFSETQ. CDR3 size: 13 residues. The germline V and J ends were trimmed by 6 bases and 4 bases, with 12 bases remaining between them. The CDR3 reads CASNRQGSDTQYF. In nucleotides, the CDR3 is TGCGCCAGCAACCGGCAGGGGTCAGATACGCAGTATTTT.

This clonotype was counted between two and nine times. This chain uses TRBV5-1 with TRBJ2-3; 10 nucleotides align to TRBD2. V shed 0 bases, J shed 4 bases, and the junction held 2 bases outside the gene matches. Looked up from germline, CDR1 is SGHRS and CDR2 is YFSETQ. The CDR3 covers 15 residues. The CDR3 DNA sequence: TGCGCCAGCAGCTTGGCTAGCGGGAGTGCAGATACGCAGTATTTT. It translates to CASSLASGSADTQYF.